This entry is about one TCR beta chain. Profiled with immunoSEQ multiplex PCR; TCRdb holds only in-frame clones, not every one. Altogether fewer than 90,000 clones are present, about 90% being singletons, with the ten largest covering under 2.5%. The data are from a study of control samples from healthy donors and cancer patients. CDR1 and CDR2 (germline): SGHTA, FQGNSA. The CDR3 loop spans 18 amino acids. The V end was cut by 0 bases, the J end by 0 bases, with 16 bases between. V gene TRBV7-2 combines with J gene TRBJ2-3; tentative D call: TRBD2 (6 bases). The receptor comes from a woman aged 60-75 years with head and neck cancer. The sample was PBMCs. The CDR3 spells CASSLAPGGRGSTDTQYF. DNA of the CDR3: TGTGCCAGCAGCTTAGCGCCAGGTGGGCGGGGTAGCACAGATACGCAGTATTTT.